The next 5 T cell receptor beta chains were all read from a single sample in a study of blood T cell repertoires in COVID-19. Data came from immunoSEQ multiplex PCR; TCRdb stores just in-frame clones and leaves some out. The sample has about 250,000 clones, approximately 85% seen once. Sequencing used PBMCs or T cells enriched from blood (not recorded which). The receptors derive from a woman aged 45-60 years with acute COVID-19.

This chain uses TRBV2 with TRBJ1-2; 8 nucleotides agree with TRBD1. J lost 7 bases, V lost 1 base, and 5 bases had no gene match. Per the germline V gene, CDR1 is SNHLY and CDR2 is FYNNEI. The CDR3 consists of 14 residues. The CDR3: CASSEVATGAGYTF. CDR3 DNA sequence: TGTGCCAGCAGTGAAGTCGCGACAGGGGCTGGCTACACCTTC.

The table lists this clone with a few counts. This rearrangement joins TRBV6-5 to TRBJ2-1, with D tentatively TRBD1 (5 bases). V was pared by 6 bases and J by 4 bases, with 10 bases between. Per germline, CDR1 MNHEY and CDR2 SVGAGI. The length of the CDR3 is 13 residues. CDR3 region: CASRPTAYNEQFF. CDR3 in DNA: TGTGCCAGCAGACCGACAGCTTACAATGAGCAGTTCTTC.

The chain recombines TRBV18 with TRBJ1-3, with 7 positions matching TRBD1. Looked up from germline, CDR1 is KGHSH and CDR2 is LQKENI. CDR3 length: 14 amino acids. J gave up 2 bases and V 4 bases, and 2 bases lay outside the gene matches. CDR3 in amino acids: CASSRDSPGNTIYF. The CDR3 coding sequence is TGTGCCAGCTCACGGGACAGTCCTGGAAACACCATATATTTT.

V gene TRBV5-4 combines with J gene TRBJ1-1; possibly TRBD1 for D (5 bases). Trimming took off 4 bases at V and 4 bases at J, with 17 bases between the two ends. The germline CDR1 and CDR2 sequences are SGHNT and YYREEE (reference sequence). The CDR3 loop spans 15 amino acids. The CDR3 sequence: CASSRTGGVVTEAFF. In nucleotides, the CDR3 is TGTGCCAGCAGCCGGACGGGAGGGGTCGTCACTGAAGCTTTCTTT.

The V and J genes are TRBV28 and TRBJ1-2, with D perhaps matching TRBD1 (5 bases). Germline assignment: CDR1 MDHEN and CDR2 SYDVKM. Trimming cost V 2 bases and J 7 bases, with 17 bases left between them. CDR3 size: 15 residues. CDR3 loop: CASSLKGRVGGGYTF. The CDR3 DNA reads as TGTGCCAGCAGTTTAAAGGGCCGGGTGGGGGGTGGCTACACCTTC.